This T cell receptor beta chain was captured by sequencing in a study of blood T cell repertoires in COVID-19. Produced via immunoSEQ multiplex PCR; TCRdb's table is partial and in-frame only. The data contain 210,000 or so clones, roughly 89% of them singletons. The sequenced sample consisted of peripheral blood. This TCR was sampled from a man in his fifties or sixties with acute or convalescent COVID-19.

The DNA of the CDR3 is TGTGCCAGCAGCCCAGGGGGCGCTGGGGCCAACGTCCTGACTTTC. Encoded protein: CASSPGGAGANVLTF. The V and J genes are TRBV6-2 or TRBV6-3 and TRBJ2-6, with 8 bases fitting TRBD1. This CDR3 has 15 residues. Germline CDR1 MNHEY, CDR2 SVGEGT. The ends lost 6 bases at V and 2 bases at J; junction bases unmatched: 3.